This T cell receptor (beta chain) is from a study of blood T cell repertoires in COVID-19. Background on the study: COVID-19 samples collected from the United States, Italy and Spain covered acute and convalescent phases. T cells, B-cell-depleted T cells, or PBMCs supplied cDNA or gDNA.

This clone appeared once. The CDR3 spans 13 residues. The ends were cut back, 8 bases at V and 4 bases at J, with 14 bases in the middle. Authors' analysis steps: Scientists estimated how many nucleated cells there were by amplifying reference gene primers. Profiled with immunoSEQ multiplex PCR; TCRdb holds only in-frame clones, not every one. That table gives V, J and clone size, and the DNA gave D and trimming. The sample yields 240,000 or so clones, approximately 78% seen once. This clonotype was obtained from a woman aged 55-70 years with active or convalescent COVID-19. J is TRBJ1-2 and V is TRBV12-3 or TRBV12-4; D gene unclear. Specimen: peripheral blood. CDR3 sequence: CASQTLDGYGYTF. The CDR3 nucleotides are TGTGCCAGCCAGACACTTGATGGCTATGGCTACACCTTC.